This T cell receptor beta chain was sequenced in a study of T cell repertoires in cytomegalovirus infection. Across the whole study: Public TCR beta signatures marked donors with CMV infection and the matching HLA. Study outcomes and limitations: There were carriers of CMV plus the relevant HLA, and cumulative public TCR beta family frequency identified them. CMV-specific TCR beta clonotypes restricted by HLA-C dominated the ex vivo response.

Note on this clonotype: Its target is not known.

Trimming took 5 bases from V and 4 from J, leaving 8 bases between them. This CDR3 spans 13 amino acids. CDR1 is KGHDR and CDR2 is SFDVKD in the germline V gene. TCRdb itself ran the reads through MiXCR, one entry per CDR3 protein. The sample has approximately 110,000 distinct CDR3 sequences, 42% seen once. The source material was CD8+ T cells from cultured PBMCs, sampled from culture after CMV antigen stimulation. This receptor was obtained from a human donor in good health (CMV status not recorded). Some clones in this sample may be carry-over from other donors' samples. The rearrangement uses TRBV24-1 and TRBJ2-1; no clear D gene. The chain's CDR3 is CATSGAPYNEQFF. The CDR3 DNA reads TGTGCCACCAGTGGGGCCCCGTACAATGAGCAGTTCTTC.